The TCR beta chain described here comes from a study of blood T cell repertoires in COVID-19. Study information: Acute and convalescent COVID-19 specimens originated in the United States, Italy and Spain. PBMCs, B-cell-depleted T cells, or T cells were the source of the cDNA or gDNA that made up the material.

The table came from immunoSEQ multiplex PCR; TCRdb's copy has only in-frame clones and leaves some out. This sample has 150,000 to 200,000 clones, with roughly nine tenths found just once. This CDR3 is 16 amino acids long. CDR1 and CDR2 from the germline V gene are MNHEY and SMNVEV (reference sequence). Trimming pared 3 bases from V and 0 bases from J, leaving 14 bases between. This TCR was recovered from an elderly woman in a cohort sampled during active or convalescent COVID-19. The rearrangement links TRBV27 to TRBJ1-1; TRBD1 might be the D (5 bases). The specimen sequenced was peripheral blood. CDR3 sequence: CASSLTGARMNTEAFF. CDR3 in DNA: TGTGCCAGCAGTTTGACTGGGGCAAGAATGAACACTGAAGCTTTCTTT.